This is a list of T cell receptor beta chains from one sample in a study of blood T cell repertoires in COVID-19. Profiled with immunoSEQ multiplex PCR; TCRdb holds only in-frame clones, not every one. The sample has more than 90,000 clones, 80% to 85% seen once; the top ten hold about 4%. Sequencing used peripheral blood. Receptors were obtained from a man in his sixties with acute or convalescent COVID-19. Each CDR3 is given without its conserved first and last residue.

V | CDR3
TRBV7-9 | ASSLAFQAPQGPENTIY
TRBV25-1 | ASSEYIGGRSGNTQY
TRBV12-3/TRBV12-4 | ASSLGLGYEQF
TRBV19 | ASSRLAGDYNEQF
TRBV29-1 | SVALGQQETQY
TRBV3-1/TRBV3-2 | VSSQEGTVAYEQY
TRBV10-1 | ASSDPGTGVNEQF
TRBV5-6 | ASSLGDTQYSNQPQH
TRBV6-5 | ASRGQYNNEQF
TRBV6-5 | ASSRGQGNTIY
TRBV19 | ASSMSSGQLNYGYT
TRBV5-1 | ASSLAMGSGAPYEQY
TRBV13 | ASSLGRDNQPQH
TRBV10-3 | AISGLAGGPGEQF
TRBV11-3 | ASSPFPRGEQY
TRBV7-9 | ASSWDPGQGVFTDTQY
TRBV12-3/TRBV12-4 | ASSSPGGELF
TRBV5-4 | ASSLDRGSTDTQY
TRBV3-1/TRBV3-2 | ASSQGEADTQY
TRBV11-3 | ASSPLAGVLNEQF
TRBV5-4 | ASRRSGVLTDTQY
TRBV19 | ASNWGGRGRGRAQH
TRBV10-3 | AATGARGYT
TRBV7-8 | ASSQTDSSPSGNTIY
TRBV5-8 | ASIPWRQGGRETQY
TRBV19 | ASPPGGAVDTEAF
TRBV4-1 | ASSQATSGGTDTQY